The present TCR beta chain was sequenced within a study of blood T cell repertoires in COVID-19. About the study: Samples came from the United States, Italy and Spain, spanning acute and convalescent COVID-19.

Germline loops: CDR1 MNHEY, CDR2 SVGEGT. The ends were cut back, 4 bases at V and 3 bases at J, with 9 bases in the middle. The CDR3 runs 14 residues. Data came from immunoSEQ multiplex PCR; TCRdb stores just in-frame clones and leaves some out. The sample holds about 190,000 clones; around nine tenths are singletons and the top ten take 5% to 8%. The source material was peripheral blood. The chain links TRBV6-2 or TRBV6-3 to TRBJ2-2; D is perhaps TRBD2 (6 bases). This clonotype was obtained from a woman aged 35 to 49 who had recovered from COVID-19. The CDR3 here is CASSSWGDTGELFF. The CDR3 coding sequence is TGTGCCAGCAGTTCCTGGGGGGACACCGGGGAGCTGTTTTTT.